One and the same sample provided the 26 T cell receptor beta chains below, sequenced in a study of T cells in narcolepsy (dated by TCRdb to the late 2010s). Libraries were prepared through the immunoSEQ multiplex PCR assay. TCRdb obtained this table from immuneACCESS and retained in-frame rearrangements with V and J assigned. These tables miss some clones; where compared with another copy, unresolved V genes account for less than half of the shortfall, and the remainder is unexplained. The sample records 30,000 to 40,000 clones, about nine tenths of which are singletons. 0.83% of the sample is held by the ten biggest clonotypes. The sample consisted of CD45RA- memory CD4+ T cells from PBMCs. The sample's cell subset or site label, decoded: memory T cells sorted ex vivo from peripheral blood. The receptor source for this set is a human donor with narcolepsy.

The chain has TRBV6-5 and TRBJ2-2; D perhaps matches TRBD1 (6 bases). Trimming shortened V by 8 bases and J by 5 bases, and 18 bases separated the two germline ends. The germline CDR1 and CDR2 sequences are MNHEY and SVGAGI. The CDR3 consists of 15 residues. CDR3 in DNA: TGTGCCAGCGGACTTTGGGGGCGTCAGACCGGGGAGCTGTTTTTT. Translated: CASGLWGRQTGELFF.

V and J are TRBV11-3 and TRBJ2-5, with D maybe TRBD1 (5 bases). The J call may be wrong; the DNA end is better matched by TRBJ2-7. CDR1 and CDR2 (germline): SGHNT, YENEEA. CDR3 length: 14 amino acids. The DNA of the CDR3 is TGTGCCAGCAGCTTAGGACAGCCCCAACGCGAGCAGTACTTC. Its protein product is CASSLGQPQREQYF.

V is TRBV7-9 and J is TRBJ2-4, with 7 positions matching TRBD2. The CDR3 runs 14 residues. Germline V gene sequence: CDR1 SEHNR, CDR2 FQNEAQ (reference sequence). The junction had 8 bases not matched to a gene; V was cut back by 5 bases and J by 7 bases. DNA of the CDR3: TGTGCCAGCAGCGCGGGACTACCACCCAACATTCAGTACTTC. Translated: CASSAGLPPNIQYF.

The CDR3 nucleotides read TGCAGCGTTCAAAAACAGGGGTCCTCGGCCGGGGAGCTGTTTTTT. As protein: CSVQKQGSSAGELFF. This sequence joins TRBV29-1 and TRBJ2-2; 7 bases are a match to TRBD1. Germline assignment: CDR1 SQVTM and CDR2 ANQGSEA. The trim removed 5 bases at V and 6 bases at J, leaving 12 bases unmatched. The CDR3 runs to 15 residues.

The J gene is TRBJ2-3, the V gene TRBV4-3; D may correspond to TRBD1 or TRBD2 (5 bases each). Germline loops: CDR1 LGHNA, CDR2 YSLEER. V was shortened by 0 bases and J by 2 bases, with 9 bases between the two germline ends. The length of the CDR3 is 15 residues. The CDR3: CASSQEGTVTDTQYF. The CDR3 DNA is TGCGCCAGCAGCCAAGAGGGGACCGTCACAGATACGCAGTATTTT.

The rearrangement joins TRBV5-6 to TRBJ2-2, with 7 bases that match TRBD1. With V trimmed by 3 bases and J by 4 bases, 6 bases remained unmatched. CDR1 SGHDT and CDR2 YYEEEE come from the germline V gene. The CDR3 contains 15 residues. This CDR3 reads CASSYRDRSTGELFF. In nucleotides, the CDR3 is TGTGCCAGCAGCTACCGGGACAGAAGCACCGGGGAGCTGTTTTTT.

J is TRBJ2-1 and V is TRBV5-6; D ambiguous. Trimming removed 4 bases at V and 12 bases at J, with 14 bases between. Per the germline V gene, CDR1 is SGHDT and CDR2 is YYEEEE. This CDR3 region has 12 residues. CDR3 DNA sequence: TGTGCCAGCAGCAGAACAGCCTTGAGGCAGTTCTTC. As protein: CASSRTALRQFF.

The chain combines TRBV6-7 with TRBJ2-7, with TRBD1 as a possible D gene (6 bases). TRBV6-7 is annotated as an ORF whose role is uncertain. Trimming shortened V by 11 bases and J by 0 bases, and 17 bases separated the two germline ends. The CDR3 loop spans 14 amino acids. The CDR3 DNA is TGTGCCGAGCCGGGACAACCTACCTCCTACGAGCAGTACTTC. Its translation is CAEPGQPTSYEQYF.

J is TRBJ2-7 and V is TRBV5-1, with TRBD1 as a possible D gene (6 bases). Trimming removed 4 bases from V and 2 bases from J, with 13 bases in between. Germline lookup yields CDR1 SGHRS and CDR2 YFSETQ. CDR3 length: 14 amino acids. The CDR3 DNA reads TGCGCCAGCAGCGGACCGACAGGAACCTACGAGCAGTACTTC. It is translated as CASSGPTGTYEQYF.

This chain connects TRBV19 to TRBJ1-5; no definite D call. V lost 1 base and J lost 4, with 11 bases in between. The CDR3 contains 15 residues. CDR1 is LNHDA, CDR2 SQIVND, per germline (reference sequence). The CDR3 here is CASSIGREPNQPQHF. In nucleotides, the CDR3 is TGTGCCAGTAGTATAGGCCGGGAGCCTAATCAGCCCCAGCATTTT. The complete variable domain, with remaining parts taken from reference TRBV19 and TRBJ1-5, reads DGGITQSPKYLFRKEGQNVTLSCEQNLNHDAMYWYRQDPGQGLRLIYYSQIVNDFQKGDIAEGYSVSREKKESFPLTVTSAQKNPTAFYLCASSIGREPNQPQHFGDGTRLSIL.

The rearrangement links TRBV27 to TRBJ1-4, with TRBD1 matching over 12 bases. The CDR3 totals 17 residues. Germline V gene sequence: CDR1 MNHEY, CDR2 SMNVEV (reference sequence). V shed 2 bases and J 3 bases; nucleotides not matched to a gene: 4. CDR3 DNA sequence: TGTGCCAGCAGTTTAAGGGGACAGGGGGCTTCTAATGAAAAACTGTTTTTT. Translated, it gives CASSLRGQGASNEKLFF. The full variable domain, completed using reference TRBV27 and TRBJ1-4, is EAQVTQNPRYLITVTGKKLTVTCSQNMNHEYMSWYRQDPGLGLRQIYYSMNVEVTDKGDVPEGYKVSRKEKRNFPLILESPSPNQTSLYFCASSLRGQGASNEKLFFGSGTQLSVL.

V is TRBV30 and J is TRBJ2-2; D possibly corresponds to TRBD1 (5 bases). V was pared by 3 bases and J by 4 bases, with 21 bases between. The CDR3 spans 17 residues. Germline V CDR1 and CDR2: GTSNPN, SVGIG (reference sequence). DNA for the CDR3: TGTGCCTGGAGAAAATATGGAGACAGTTCTATCACCGGGGAGCTGTTTTTT. This encodes CAWRKYGDSSITGELFF.

This sequence joins TRBV2 and TRBJ1-6; TRBD1 agrees at 8 bases. This CDR3 has 14 amino acids. CDR1 is SNHLY, CDR2 FYNNEI, per germline. The trim removed 6 bases at V and 10 bases at J, leaving 8 bases unmatched. CDR3 in amino acids: CASRDPGGRSPLHF. The DNA of the CDR3 is TGTGCCAGCAGAGATCCAGGGGGCCGATCACCCCTCCACTTT.

The CDR3: CASRTTGGRNEKLFF. The CDR3 bases are TGTGCCAGCAGGACCACAGGGGGCCGTAATGAAAAACTGTTTTTT. The chain couples TRBV2 to TRBJ1-4; 9 nucleotides line up with TRBD1. The CDR3 extends over 15 amino acids. Germline CDR1 and CDR2: SNHLY and FYNNEI. Trimming removed 6 bases from V and 4 bases from J; junction bases left unmatched: 6.

This clone turned up a few times. This chain connects TRBV23-1 to TRBJ1-4; D is perhaps TRBD1 (5 bases). TRBV23-1 is noted as an ORF with a role that remains uncertain. The CDR3 spans 13 residues. Trimming pared 2 bases from V and 12 bases from J, leaving 13 bases between. In nucleotides, the CDR3 is TGCGCCAGCAGTCAAGGGTGTGCGGGGCAACTGTTTTTT. Translating it yields CASSQGCAGQLFF.

The chain carries TRBV13 and TRBJ2-1; D remains unclear. The V and J ends lost 5 bases and 3 bases respectively, with 8 bases between them. Germline V lookup: CDR1 PRHDT, CDR2 FYEKMQ (reference sequence). The CDR3 runs to 13 residues. CDR3 bases: TGTGCCAGCAGCCCGGCGAACTACAATGAGCAGTTCTTC. This sequence encodes CASSPANYNEQFF.

The chain carries TRBV2 and TRBJ1-2; D gene unclear. Germline loops: CDR1 SNHLY, CDR2 FYNNEI. Trimming cost V 7 bases and J 4 bases, with 10 bases left between them. The CDR3 consists of 12 residues. The CDR3 sequence: CASKDEAYGYTF. CDR3 in DNA: TGTGCCAGCAAGGACGAGGCCTATGGCTACACCTTC.

The chain combines TRBV6-1 with TRBJ2-5; a possible D gene is TRBD1 (6 bases). Trimming removed 4 bases from V and 3 bases from J, with 12 bases in between. CDR3 size: 14 residues. CDR1 is MNHNS and CDR2 is SASEGT in the germline V gene. CDR3 region: CASSAGTRKETQYF. The DNA of the CDR3 is TGTGCCAGCAGTGCCGGGACACGAAAAGAGACCCAGTACTTC.

V usage is TRBV7-2 and J usage is TRBJ2-7; 9 bases agree with TRBD2. The CDR3 extends over 15 amino acids. CDR1 is SGHTA, CDR2 FQGNSA, per germline. After removal of 1 base from V and 3 bases from J, the junction contained 4 bases not matched to a gene. CDR3 residues: CASSLVAGGLYEQYF. The CDR3, as DNA: TGTGCCAGCAGCTTAGTCGCGGGAGGGCTCTACGAGCAGTACTTC.

This chain connects TRBV28 to TRBJ1-2; no clear D gene. The V end was cut by 7 bases, the J end by 0 bases, with 21 bases between. Germline V gene data show CDR1 as MDHEN and CDR2 as SYDVKM. The CDR3 has 17 residues. The CDR3 here is CASTLGWLGSTNYGYTF. CDR3 sequence (DNA): TGTGCCAGCACCCTCGGATGGTTGGGGTCCACTAACTATGGCTACACCTTC.

The chain has TRBV2 and TRBJ1-1; D call uncertain. CDR3 length: 15 residues. Looked up from germline, CDR1 is SNHLY and CDR2 is FYNNEI. Trimming removed 1 base from V and 2 bases from J, with 11 bases in between. CDR3 amino acids: CASSEVRGSNTEAFF. In nucleotides, the CDR3 is TGTGCCAGCAGTGAAGTTAGAGGGTCCAACACTGAAGCTTTCTTT.

This chain connects TRBV27 to TRBJ2-7; 7 bases agree with TRBD1. Germline V lookup: CDR1 MNHEY, CDR2 SMNVEV (reference sequence). With 6 bases clipped from V and 0 bases from J, the junction kept 8 bases outside the gene matches. The CDR3 sequence is 15 residues long. In DNA, the CDR3 is TGTGCCAGCAGAACAGGGGCTCAGAGCTCCTACGAGCAGTACTTC. Protein product: CASRTGAQSSYEQYF.

This sequence joins TRBV19 and TRBJ1-1; D call uncertain. V gave up 0 bases and J gave up 1 base, with 6 bases separating them. Germline CDR1 LNHDA, CDR2 SQIVND (reference sequence). The CDR3 sequence is 14 residues long. In nucleotides, the CDR3 is TGTGCCAGTAGTATAGAGTTGCGGAACACTGAAGCTTTCTTT. This gives the protein CASSIELRNTEAFF. Supplemented by reference TRBV19 and TRBJ1-1, the full variable domain reads DGGITQSPKYLFRKEGQNVTLSCEQNLNHDAMYWYRQDPGQGLRLIYYSQIVNDFQKGDIAEGYSVSREKKESFPLTVTSAQKNPTAFYLCASSIELRNTEAFFGQGTRLTVV.

This rearrangement joins TRBV5-4 to TRBJ1-2; TRBD1 matches at 7 bases. J was trimmed by 0 bases and V by 7 bases; bases with no gene match: 3. Germline CDR1 is SGHNT and CDR2 is YYREEE (reference sequence). The CDR3 has 13 amino acids. CDR3 residues: CASGQETNYGYTF. Written as DNA, the CDR3 is TGTGCCAGCGGACAGGAGACTAACTATGGCTACACCTTC.

CDR3 in amino acids: CASSTQYSNQPQHF. Written as DNA, the CDR3 is TGTGCCAGCAGCACACAGTATAGCAATCAGCCCCAGCATTTT. V and J are TRBV7-9 and TRBJ1-5; D gene unclear. Between the trimmed V and J ends, which lost 5 bases and 0 bases, there was a span of 8 bases. This CDR3 is 14 amino acids long. The germline gives CDR1 SEHNR, CDR2 FQNEAQ (reference sequence).

The rearrangement joins TRBV5-6 to TRBJ1-2; a weak D match, TRBD1 (6 bases). This CDR3 region has 17 residues. Germline lookup yields CDR1 SGHDT and CDR2 YYEEEE. V gave up 2 bases and J gave up 0 bases, with 17 bases separating them. CDR3 in DNA: TGTGCCAGCAGCTTTGTTCTGGGGGGCGACTCTAACTATGGCTACACCTTC. It codes for CASSFVLGGDSNYGYTF.